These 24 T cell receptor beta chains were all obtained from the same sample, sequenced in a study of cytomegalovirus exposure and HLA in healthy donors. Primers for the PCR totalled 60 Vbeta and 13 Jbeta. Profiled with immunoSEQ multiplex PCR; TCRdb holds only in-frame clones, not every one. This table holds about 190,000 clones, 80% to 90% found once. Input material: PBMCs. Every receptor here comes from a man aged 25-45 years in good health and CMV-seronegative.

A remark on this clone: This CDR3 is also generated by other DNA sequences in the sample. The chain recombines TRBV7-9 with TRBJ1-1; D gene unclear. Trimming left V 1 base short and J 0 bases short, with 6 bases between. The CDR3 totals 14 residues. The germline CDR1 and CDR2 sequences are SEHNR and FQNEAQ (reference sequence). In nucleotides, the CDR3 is TGTGCCAGCAGCTTAGGCCAGATGAACACTGAAGCTTTCTTT. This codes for CASSLGQMNTEAFF.

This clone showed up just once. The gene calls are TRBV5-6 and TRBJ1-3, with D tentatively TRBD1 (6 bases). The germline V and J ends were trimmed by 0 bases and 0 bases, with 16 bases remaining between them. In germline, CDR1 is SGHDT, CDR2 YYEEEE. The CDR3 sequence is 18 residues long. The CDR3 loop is CASSLVGTQGRSGNTIYF. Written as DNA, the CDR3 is TGTGCCAGCAGCTTGGTCGGGACACAGGGCCGCTCTGGAAACACCATATATTTT.

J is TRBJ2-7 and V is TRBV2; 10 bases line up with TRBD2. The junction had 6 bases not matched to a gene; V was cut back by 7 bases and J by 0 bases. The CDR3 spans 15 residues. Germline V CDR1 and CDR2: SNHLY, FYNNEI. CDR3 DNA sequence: TGTGCCAGCAACCCAGCGGGAGGGCCCTCCTACGAGCAGTACTTC. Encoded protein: CASNPAGGPSYEQYF.

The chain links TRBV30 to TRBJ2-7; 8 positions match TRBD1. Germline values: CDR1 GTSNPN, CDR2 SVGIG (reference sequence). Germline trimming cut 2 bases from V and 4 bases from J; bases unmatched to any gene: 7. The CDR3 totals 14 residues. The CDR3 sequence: CAWSPGTGRYEQYF. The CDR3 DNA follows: TGTGCCTGGAGTCCCGGGACAGGAAGATACGAGCAGTACTTC.

CDR3 amino acids: CASSIDMIGGLTEAFF. The CDR3 DNA reads as TGTGCCAGTAGTATAGATATGATCGGTGGGCTCACTGAAGCTTTCTTT. V and J are TRBV19 and TRBJ1-1; D call uncertain. The CDR3 loop spans 16 amino acids. CDR1 and CDR2 from the germline V gene are LNHDA and SQIVND (reference sequence). Trimming removed 0 bases at V and 4 bases at J, with 15 bases between.

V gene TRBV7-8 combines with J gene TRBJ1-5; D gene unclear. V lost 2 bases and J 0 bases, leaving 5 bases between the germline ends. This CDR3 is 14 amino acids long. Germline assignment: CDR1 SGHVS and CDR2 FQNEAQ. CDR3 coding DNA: TGTGCCAGCAGCTTAAGCCTTAGCAATCAGCCCCAGCATTTT. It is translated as CASSLSLSNQPQHF.

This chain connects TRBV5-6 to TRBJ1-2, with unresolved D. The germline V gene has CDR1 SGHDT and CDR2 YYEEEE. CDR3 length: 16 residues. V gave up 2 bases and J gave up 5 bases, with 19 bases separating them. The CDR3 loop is CASSFRRKNPQYGYTF. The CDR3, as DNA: TGTGCCAGCAGCTTTAGGCGGAAGAACCCCCAATATGGCTACACCTTC. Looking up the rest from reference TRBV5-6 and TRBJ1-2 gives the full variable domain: DAGVTQSPTHLIKTRGQQVTLRCSPKSGHDTVSWYQQALGQGPQFIFQYYEEEERQRGNFPDRFSGHQFPNYSSELNVNALLLGDSALYLCASSFRRKNPQYGYTFGSGTRLTVV.

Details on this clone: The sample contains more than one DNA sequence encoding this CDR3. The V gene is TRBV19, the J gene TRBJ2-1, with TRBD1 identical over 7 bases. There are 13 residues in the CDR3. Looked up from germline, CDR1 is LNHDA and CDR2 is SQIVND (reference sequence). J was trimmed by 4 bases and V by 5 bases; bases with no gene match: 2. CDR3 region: CASSPTGYNEQFF. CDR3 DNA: TGTGCCAGTAGTCCGACAGGGTACAATGAGCAGTTCTTC. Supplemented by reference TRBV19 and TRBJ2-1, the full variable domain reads DGGITQSPKYLFRKEGQNVTLSCEQNLNHDAMYWYRQDPGQGLRLIYYSQIVNDFQKGDIAEGYSVSREKKESFPLTVTSAQKNPTAFYLCASSPTGYNEQFFGPGTRLTVL.

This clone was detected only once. Here the CDR3 DNA reads TGCGCCAGCAGCCAAGATACAGACATGAACACTGAAGCTTTCTTT. It codes for CASSQDTDMNTEAFF. The chain links TRBV4-3 to TRBJ1-1, with D uncertain. Trimming left V 0 bases short and J 0 bases short, with 8 bases between. The CDR3 runs to 15 residues. Germline CDR1 is LGHNA and CDR2 is YSLEER.

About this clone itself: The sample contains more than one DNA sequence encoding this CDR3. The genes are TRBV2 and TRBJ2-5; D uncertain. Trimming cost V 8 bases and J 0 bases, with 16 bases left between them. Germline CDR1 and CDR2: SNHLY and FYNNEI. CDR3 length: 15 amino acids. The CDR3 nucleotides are TGTGCCAGCCGCGGTCTAGACGAGTACCAAGAGACCCAGTACTTC. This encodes CASRGLDEYQETQYF.

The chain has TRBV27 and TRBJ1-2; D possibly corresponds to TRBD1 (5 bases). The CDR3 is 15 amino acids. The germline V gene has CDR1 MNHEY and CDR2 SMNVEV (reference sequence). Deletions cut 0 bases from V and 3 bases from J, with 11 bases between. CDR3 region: CASSLSKGLYYGYTF. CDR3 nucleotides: TGTGCCAGCAGTTTATCCAAGGGGCTATACTATGGCTACACCTTC.

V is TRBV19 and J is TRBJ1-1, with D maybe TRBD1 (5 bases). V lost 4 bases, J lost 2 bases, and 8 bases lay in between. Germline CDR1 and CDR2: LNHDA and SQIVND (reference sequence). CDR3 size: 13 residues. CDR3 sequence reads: CASSRGGNTEAFF. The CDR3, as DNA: TGTGCCAGTAGTAGGGGGGGAAACACTGAAGCTTTCTTT.

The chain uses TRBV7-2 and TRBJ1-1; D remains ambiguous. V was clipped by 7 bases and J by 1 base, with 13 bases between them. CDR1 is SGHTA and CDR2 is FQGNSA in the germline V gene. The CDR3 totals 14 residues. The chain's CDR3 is CASTTNQANTEAFF. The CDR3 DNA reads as TGTGCCAGCACAACCAACCAAGCGAACACTGAAGCTTTCTTT.

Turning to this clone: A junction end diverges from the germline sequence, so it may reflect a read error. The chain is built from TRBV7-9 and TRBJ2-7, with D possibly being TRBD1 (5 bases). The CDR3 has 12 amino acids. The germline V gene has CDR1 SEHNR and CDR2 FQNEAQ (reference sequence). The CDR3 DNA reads TGTTCCAGCAGCTTAGGGGCTTACGAGCAGTACTTC. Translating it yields CSSSLGAYEQYF.

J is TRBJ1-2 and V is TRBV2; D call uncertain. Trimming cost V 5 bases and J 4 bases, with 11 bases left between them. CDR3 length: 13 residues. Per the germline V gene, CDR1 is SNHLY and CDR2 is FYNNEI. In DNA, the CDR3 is TGTGCCAGCAGTAGTCAGGCGCTCTATGGCTACACCTTC. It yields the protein CASSSQALYGYTF.

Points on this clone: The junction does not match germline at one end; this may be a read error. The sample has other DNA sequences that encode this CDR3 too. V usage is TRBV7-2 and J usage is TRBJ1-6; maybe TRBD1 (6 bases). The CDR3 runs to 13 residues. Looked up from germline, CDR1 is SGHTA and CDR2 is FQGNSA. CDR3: CASSLSGQTPLHF. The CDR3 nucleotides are TGTGCCAGCAGCTTATCCGGACAGACACCCCTCCACTTC.

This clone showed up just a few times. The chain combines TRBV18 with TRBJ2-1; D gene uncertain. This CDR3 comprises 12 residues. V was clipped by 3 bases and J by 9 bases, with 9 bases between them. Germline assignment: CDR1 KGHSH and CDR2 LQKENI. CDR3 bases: TGTGCCAGCTCACCGCGAAGTCGTGAGCAGTTCTTC. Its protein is CASSPRSREQFF.

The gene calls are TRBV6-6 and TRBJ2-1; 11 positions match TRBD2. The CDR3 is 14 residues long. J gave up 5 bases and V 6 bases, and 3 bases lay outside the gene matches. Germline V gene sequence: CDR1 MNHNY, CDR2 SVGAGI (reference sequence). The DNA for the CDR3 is TGTGCCAGCAGGACTAGCGGGGCCAACAATGAGCAGTTCTTC. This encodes CASRTSGANNEQFF.

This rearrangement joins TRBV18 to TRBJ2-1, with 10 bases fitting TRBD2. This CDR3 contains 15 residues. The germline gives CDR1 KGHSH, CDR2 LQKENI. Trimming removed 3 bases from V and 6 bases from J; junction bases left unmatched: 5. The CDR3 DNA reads TGTGCCAGCTCACCTCTAGCGGGAGAGGGCAATGAGCAGTTCTTC. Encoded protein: CASSPLAGEGNEQFF.

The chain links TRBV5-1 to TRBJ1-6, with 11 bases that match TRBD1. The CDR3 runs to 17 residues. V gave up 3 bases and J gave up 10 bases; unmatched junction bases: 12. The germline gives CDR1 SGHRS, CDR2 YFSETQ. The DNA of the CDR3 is TGCGCCAGCAGCTATAAGGGGGACAGGGGGTATCAGTCACCCCTCCACTTT. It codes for CASSYKGDRGYQSPLHF. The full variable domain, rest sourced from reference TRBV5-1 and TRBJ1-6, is KAGVTQTPRYLIKTRGQQVTLSCSPISGHRSVSWYQQTPGQGLQFLFEYFSETQRNKGNFPGRFSGRQFSNSRSEMNVSTLELGDSALYLCASSYKGDRGYQSPLHFGNGTRLTVT.

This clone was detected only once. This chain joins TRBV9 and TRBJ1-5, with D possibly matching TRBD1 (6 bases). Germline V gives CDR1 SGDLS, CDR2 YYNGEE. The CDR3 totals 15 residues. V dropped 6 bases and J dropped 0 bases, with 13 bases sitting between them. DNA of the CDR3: TGTGCCAGCACTACAGGGTCCGGTAGCAATCAGCCCCAGCATTTT. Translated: CASTTGSGSNQPQHF.

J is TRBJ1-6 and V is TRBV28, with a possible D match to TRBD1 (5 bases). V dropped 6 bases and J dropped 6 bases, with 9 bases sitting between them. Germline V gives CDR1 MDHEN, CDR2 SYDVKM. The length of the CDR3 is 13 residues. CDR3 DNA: TGTGCCAGCAGAGGGGTTCTTAATTCACCCCTCCACTTT. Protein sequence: CASRGVLNSPLHF. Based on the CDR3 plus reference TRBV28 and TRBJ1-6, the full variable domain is DVKVTQSSRYLVKRTGEKVFLECVQDMDHENMFWYRQDPGLGLRLIYFSYDVKMKEKGDIPEGYSVSREKKERFSLILESASTNQTSMYLCASRGVLNSPLHFGNGTRLTVT.

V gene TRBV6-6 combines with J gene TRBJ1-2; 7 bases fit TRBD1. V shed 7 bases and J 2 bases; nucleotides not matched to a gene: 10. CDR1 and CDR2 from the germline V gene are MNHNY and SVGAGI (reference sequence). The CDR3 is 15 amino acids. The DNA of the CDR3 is TGTGCCAGCACCAGGGGGACAGATCAAAACTATGGCTACACCTTC. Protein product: CASTRGTDQNYGYTF.

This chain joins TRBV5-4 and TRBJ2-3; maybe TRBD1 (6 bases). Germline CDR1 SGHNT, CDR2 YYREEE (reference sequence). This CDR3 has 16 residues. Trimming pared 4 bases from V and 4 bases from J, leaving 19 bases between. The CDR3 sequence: CASSPRAGEFADTQYF. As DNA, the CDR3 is TGTGCCAGCAGCCCTCGGGCAGGGGAATTTGCAGATACGCAGTATTTT.